These 2 T cell receptor beta chains were all obtained from the same sample, sequenced in a study of response to subunit inactivated influenza vaccine. TCRdb redid the calling of the RT-PCR reads with MiXCR, one entry per CDR3 protein. This sample has under 850,000 distinct CDR3 sequences, with about 18% found just once. The sequenced sample was PBMCs from blood, obtained 5 to 6 days after vaccination. Receptors were obtained from a man aged 50-59 years who received an inactivated influenza vaccine.

As for this clonotype: At one end, the junction sequence differs from germline, possibly due to a read error. Here the CDR3 DNA reads TGCAGCGTTTCGGGACTCTACAATGAGCAGTCCTTC. Amino acids: CSVSGLYNEQSF. The chain couples TRBV29-1 to TRBJ2-1; possible D gene TRBD2, 6 bases. Germline CDR1 and CDR2: SQVTM and ANQGSEA. This CDR3 spans 12 amino acids.

Ten or more counts support this clonotype. The J gene is TRBJ2-3, the V gene TRBV10-3, with D maybe TRBD2 (5 bases). V shed 0 bases and J shed 6 bases, with 13 bases lying between them. The CDR3 has 15 amino acids. Germline V gives CDR1 ENHRY, CDR2 SYGVKD. CDR3 sequence (DNA): TGTGCCATCAGTGAGTCTGTCGGTAGCGCCGATACGCAGTATTTT. This codes for CAISESVGSADTQYF.